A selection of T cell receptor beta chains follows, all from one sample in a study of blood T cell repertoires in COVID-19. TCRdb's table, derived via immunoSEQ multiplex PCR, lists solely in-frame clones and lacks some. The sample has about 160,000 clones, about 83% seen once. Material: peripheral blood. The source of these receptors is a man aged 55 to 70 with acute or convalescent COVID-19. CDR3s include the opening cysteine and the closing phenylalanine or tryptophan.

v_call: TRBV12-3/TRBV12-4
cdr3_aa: CASRQQGHNEQFF

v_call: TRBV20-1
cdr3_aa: CSASGTVNQPQHF

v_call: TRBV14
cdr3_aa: CASSQVGEGGGTGELFF

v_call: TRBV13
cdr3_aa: CASSLLLQGGRGYTF

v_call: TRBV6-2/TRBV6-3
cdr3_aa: CASSPTGTGYNEQFF

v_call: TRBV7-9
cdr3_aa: CASSKGRVSMNTEAFF

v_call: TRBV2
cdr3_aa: CASRMAPDRDIQYF

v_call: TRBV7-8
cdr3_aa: CASSLTARGPENTLHF

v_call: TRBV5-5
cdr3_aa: CASSLGQGNEKLFF

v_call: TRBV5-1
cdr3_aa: CASSLGREKTQYF

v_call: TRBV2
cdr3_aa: CASRRTSQETQYF

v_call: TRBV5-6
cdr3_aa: CASSLFLAGGRGTDTQYF

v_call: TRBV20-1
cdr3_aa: CSASPSGGYQETQYF

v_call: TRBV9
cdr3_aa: CASSQSTGGTYEQYF

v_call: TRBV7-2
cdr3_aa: CASSPQTGDQPQHF

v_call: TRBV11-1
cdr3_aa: CASSLGGSQETQYF

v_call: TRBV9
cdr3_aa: CASSEWDTYDEQFF

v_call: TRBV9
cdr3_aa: CASSVASGETQYF

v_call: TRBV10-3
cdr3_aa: CAIRVDRALYTEAFF

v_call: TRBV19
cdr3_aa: CASLAVNNEQFF

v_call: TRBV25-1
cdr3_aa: CASSEYWTSGTGELFF

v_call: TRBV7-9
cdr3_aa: CASSSRDRGDGYTF

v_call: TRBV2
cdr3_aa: CASHRGVEGYTF

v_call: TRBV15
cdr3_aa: CATSEASSTDTQYF

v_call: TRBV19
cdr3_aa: CASSMVGGSLAYEQYF

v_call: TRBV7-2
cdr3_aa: CASSLSRARPYGYTF

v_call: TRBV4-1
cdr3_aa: CASSQRQGYGYTF

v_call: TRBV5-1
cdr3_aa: CASWEGRPNTEAFF

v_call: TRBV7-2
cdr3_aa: CASSASGGSGYTF

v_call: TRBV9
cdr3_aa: CASSPEGQGNIQYF

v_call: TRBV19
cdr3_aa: CASSIGTSGGTAPTGELFF

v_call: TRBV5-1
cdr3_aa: CASSSEGSNTGELFF

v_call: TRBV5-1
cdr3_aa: CASSFGQKGGETQYF

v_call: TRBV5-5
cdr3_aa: CASSSETGALRRAGELFF

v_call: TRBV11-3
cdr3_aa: CASSVVGNTEAFF

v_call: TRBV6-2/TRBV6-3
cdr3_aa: CASSYAEQGAGEQYF

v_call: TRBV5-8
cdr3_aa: CASSLDVWLGLGYTF

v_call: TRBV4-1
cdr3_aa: CASSQDSAGGFRAEAFF

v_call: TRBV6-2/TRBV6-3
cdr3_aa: CASSSQGSYGYTF

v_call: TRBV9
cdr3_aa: CASSVTANTIYF

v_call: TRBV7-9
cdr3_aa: CASSARGSGEVYGYTF

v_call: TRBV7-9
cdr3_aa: CASSPQGRAGPLDYGYTF

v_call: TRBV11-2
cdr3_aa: CASSSLSYEQYF

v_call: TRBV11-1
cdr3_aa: CASSLAVAPGEAFF

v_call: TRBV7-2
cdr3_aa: CASSFGDRGYEQYF

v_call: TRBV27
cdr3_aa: CASSQGINYGYTF

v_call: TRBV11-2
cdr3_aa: CASSYNFRGADTGELFF

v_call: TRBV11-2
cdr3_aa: CASRMGTGVNEKLFF

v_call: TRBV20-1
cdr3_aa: CSATSNVEQYF

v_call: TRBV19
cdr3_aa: CASSPYAGGSYNEQFF

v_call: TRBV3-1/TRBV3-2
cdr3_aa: CASSQLQGGNTIYF

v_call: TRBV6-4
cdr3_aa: CASSDPGQGAPTRTEAFF

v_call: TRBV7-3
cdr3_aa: CASSLRVGPNTGELFF